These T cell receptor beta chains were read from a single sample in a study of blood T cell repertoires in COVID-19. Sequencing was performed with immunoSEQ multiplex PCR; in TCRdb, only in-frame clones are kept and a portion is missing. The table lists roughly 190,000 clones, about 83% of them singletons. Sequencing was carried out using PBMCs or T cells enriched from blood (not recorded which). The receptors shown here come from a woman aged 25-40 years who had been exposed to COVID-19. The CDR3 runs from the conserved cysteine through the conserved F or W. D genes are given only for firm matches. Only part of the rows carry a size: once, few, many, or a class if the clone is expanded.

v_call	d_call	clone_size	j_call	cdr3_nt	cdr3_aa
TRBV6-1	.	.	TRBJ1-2	TGTGCCAGCAGTGATTCTTATGGCTACACCTTC	CASSDSYGYTF
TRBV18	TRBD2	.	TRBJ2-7	TGTGCCAGCTCGGACGGGGGGGCATACGAGCAGTACTTC	CASSDGGAYEQYF
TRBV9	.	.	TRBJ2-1	TGTGCCAGCAGCCTGGACTGGACAGACCTAGAGCAGTTCTTC	CASSLDWTDLEQFF
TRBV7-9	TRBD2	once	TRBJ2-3	TGTGCCAGCAACGGGGGAGGGACAGATACGCAGTATTTT	CASNGGGTDTQYF
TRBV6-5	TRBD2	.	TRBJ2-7	TGTGCCAGCATGAATGAGTGGGAGGGGACCTACGAGCAGTACTTC	CASMNEWEGTYEQYF
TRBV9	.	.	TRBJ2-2	TGTGCCAGTAACGAGGACATTCGAACCGGGGAGCTGTTTTTT	CASNEDIRTGELFF
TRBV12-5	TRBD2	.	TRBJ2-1	TGTGCTAGTGGTTGGGAGGTAGCGGGGGGGCCGTGGAATGAGCAGTTCTTC	CASGWEVAGGPWNEQFF
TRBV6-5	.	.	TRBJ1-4	TGTGCCAGCAGTTACGGGCAGGGCGGTGAAAAACTGTTTTTT	CASSYGQGGEKLFF
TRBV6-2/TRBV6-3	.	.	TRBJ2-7	TGTGCCAGCAGACCTTTTCAGGGGTCCTACGAGCAGTACTTC	CASRPFQGSYEQYF
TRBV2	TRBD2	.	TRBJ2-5	TGTGCCAGCATTCGAGGTGGGAGCGGGGGGGCCTCCGAGACCCAGTACTTC	CASIRGGSGGASETQYF
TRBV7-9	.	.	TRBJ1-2	TGTGCCAGCAGCTTGGGTCAGGGTTATGGCTACACCTTC	CASSLGQGYGYTF
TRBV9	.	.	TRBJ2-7	TGTGCCAGCAGCGCCTTGTCGGGGGTTTCCTACGAGCAGTACTTC	CASSALSGVSYEQYF
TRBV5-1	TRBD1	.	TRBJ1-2	TGCGCCAGCAGCCCCCAACAGGGGTGGCATGGCTACACCTTC	CASSPQQGWHGYTF
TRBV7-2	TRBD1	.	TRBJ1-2	TGTGCCAGCAGCTTAGTATTGGGACAGTCTAACTATGGCTACACCTTC	CASSLVLGQSNYGYTF
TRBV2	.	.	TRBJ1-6	TGTGCCAGCAGTCTTACAGATATTGATAATTCACCCCTCCACTTT	CASSLTDIDNSPLHF
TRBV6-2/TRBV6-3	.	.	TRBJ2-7	TGTGCCAGCAGCCGAGGGAGCTACGAGCAGTACTTC	CASSRGSYEQYF
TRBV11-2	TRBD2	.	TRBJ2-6	TGTGCCAGCACCCCCTTGGGAGGGCAGGCTGGGGCCAACGTCCTGACTTTC	CASTPLGGQAGANVLTF
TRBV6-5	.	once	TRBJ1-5	TGTGCCAGCAGTTCCGTCCAGGGCTTTTATCAGCCCCAGCATTTT	CASSSVQGFYQPQHF
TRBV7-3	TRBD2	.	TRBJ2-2	TGTGCCAGCAGCCCCCGGGAGGGCTCGTACACCGGGGAGCTGTTTTTT	CASSPREGSYTGELFF
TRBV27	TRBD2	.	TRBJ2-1	TGTGCCACCAAGGGAGGGAAGGAGCAGTTCTTC	CATKGGKEQFF
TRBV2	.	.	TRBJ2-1	TGTGCCAGCAGTGAGAGAGACTACAATGAGCAGTTCTTC	CASSERDYNEQFF
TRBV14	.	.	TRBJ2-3	TGTGCCAGCAGCCAAGATCCAGGGGACCCGAACCGAACCACAGATACGCAGTATTTT	CASSQDPGDPNRTTDTQYF
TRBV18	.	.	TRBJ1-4	TGTGCCAGCTCACCGGGAAACAGGGTTGAAAAACTGTTTTTT	CASSPGNRVEKLFF
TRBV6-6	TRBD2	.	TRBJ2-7	TGTGCCAGCAGTAGTCGGGGGGGTACGGGCGAGCAGTACTTC	CASSSRGGTGEQYF
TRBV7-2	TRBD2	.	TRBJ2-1	TGTGCCAGCAGCTTATATCCTAGCGGGGGTCTAGGGAGCCGGAATGAGCAGTTCTTC	CASSLYPSGGLGSRNEQFF
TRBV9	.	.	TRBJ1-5	TGTGCCAGCAGCGTAGAAGGGGATCGTCAGCCCCAGCATTTT	CASSVEGDRQPQHF
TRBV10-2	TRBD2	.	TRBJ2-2	TGCGCCAGCAGTGAGATTAGCGGGGGGGCTGGGAACACCGGGGAGCTGTTTTTT	CASSEISGGAGNTGELFF
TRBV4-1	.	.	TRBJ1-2	TGCGCCAGCAGCCAAGATCAAACGGGTGGTGCAAACTATGGCTACACCTTC	CASSQDQTGGANYGYTF
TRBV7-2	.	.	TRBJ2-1	TGTGCCAGCAGCTTAGCGGGGGGTCTAGATGAGCAGTTCTTC	CASSLAGGLDEQFF
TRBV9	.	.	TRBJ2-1	TGTGCCAGCAGCGTCGGGGGGCAATCCTACAATGAGCAGTTCTTC	CASSVGGQSYNEQFF
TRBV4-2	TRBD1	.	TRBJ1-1	TGTGCCAGCAGCCTTGCCTACACGACAGGGGGCAACCGCACTGAAGCTTTCTTT	CASSLAYTTGGNRTEAFF
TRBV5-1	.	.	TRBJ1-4	TGCGCCAGCAGCTTGAGGGCGGGAAACAATGAAAAACTGTTTTTT	CASSLRAGNNEKLFF
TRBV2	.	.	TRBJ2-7	TGTGCCAGCAATCTGTTCGACGAGCAGTACTTC	CASNLFDEQYF
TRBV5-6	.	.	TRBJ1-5	TGTGCCAGCAGCTCCAGGGGTAATCAGCCCCAGCATTTT	CASSSRGNQPQHF
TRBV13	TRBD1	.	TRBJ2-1	TGTGCCAGCAGCTGGGGACAGGGGGCCGGCAATGAGCAGTTCTTC	CASSWGQGAGNEQFF
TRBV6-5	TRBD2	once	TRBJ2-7	TGTGCCAGCAGTCGACTAGCGGGGGGCCACTACGAGCAGTACTTC	CASSRLAGGHYEQYF
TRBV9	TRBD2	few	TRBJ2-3	TGTGCCAGCAGCACCACGCCGCTTCTAGCGGGGGGGCCTAATACGCAGTATTTT	CASSTTPLLAGGPNTQYF
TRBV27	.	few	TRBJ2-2	TGTGCCAGCACCCCGCCCGGGGGCACCGGGGAGCTGTTTTTT	CASTPPGGTGELFF
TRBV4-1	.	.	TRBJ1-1	TGCGCCAGCAGCCAAGTTCAAGGGAGCACTGAAGCTTTCTTT	CASSQVQGSTEAFF
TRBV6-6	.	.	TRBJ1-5	TGTGCCAGCATCCCCCGACAGAGTAGCAATCAGCCCCAGCATTTT	CASIPRQSSNQPQHF
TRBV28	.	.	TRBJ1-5	TGTGCCAGCAGTTCCCTCGACAGGACGAGCAATCAGCCCCAGCATTTT	CASSSLDRTSNQPQHF
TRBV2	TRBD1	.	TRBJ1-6	TGTGCCAGCAGGGGGACAGGGTATTACTCACCCCTCCACTTT	CASRGTGYYSPLHF
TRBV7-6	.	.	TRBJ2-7	TGTGCCAGCAGCTTAGGAGGGGGCTACGAGCAGTACTTC	CASSLGGGYEQYF
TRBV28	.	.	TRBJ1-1	TGTGCCAGCAGTTTCCTCGGGACTGAGAACACTGAAGCTTTCTTT	CASSFLGTENTEAFF
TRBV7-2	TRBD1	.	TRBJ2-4	TGTGCCAGCAGCAGACAGGGGATAGACAAAAACATTCAGTACTTC	CASSRQGIDKNIQYF
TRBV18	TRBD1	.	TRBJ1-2	TGTGCCAGCGAGGCGGACCAGGGGGACTATGGCTACACCTTC	CASEADQGDYGYTF
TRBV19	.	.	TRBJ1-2	TGTGCCAGTAGTATGGGCAGGGCAGGAGGCTACACCTTC	CASSMGRAGGYTF
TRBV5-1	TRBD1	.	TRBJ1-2	TGCGCCAGCAGCTCCGACAGGGGGTCGATTGGCTACACCTTC	CASSSDRGSIGYTF
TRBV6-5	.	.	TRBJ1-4	TGTGCCAGCAGCCACAGGGATGAAAAACTGTTTTTT	CASSHRDEKLFF
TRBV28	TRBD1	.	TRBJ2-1	TGTGCCAGCCCGGGTGACCGGGACAGCTCCTACAATGAGCAGTTCTTC	CASPGDRDSSYNEQFF
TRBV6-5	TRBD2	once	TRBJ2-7	TGTGCCAGCCGGACTAGCGGATACTACGAGCAGTACTTC	CASRTSGYYEQYF
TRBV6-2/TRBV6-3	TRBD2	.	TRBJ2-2	TGTGCCAGCAGTTACCCACCTGGACTAGCGGAGAACACCGGGGAGCTGTTTTTT	CASSYPPGLAENTGELFF
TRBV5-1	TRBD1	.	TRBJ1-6	TGCGCCAGCAGCTTGGTTGCGGGGACAGTGAATTCACCCCTCCACTTT	CASSLVAGTVNSPLHF
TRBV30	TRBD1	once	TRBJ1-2	TGTGCCTGGTGGCCGGGACAGGGAATTGGCTACACCTTC	CAWWPGQGIGYTF
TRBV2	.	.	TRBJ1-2	TGTGCCAGCAGTGGAGGAAGGACTAGTGGCTATGGCTACACCTTC	CASSGGRTSGYGYTF
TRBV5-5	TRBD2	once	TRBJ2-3	TGTGCCAGCAGCTTGGGTCCGGGGGGGCGCACAGATACGCAGTATTTT	CASSLGPGGRTDTQYF
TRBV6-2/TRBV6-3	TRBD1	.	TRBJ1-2	TGTGCCAGCAGTTACACCCCGGACAGGGGCTATGGCTACACCTTC	CASSYTPDRGYGYTF
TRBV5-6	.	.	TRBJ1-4	TGTGCCAGCAGCTCTCGCTTTCTTGATAGGGGCAATGAAAAACTGTTTTTT	CASSSRFLDRGNEKLFF
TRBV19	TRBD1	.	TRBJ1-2	TGTGCCAGTAGTAGGAAGGGACAGGTCGACTATGGCTACACCTTC	CASSRKGQVDYGYTF